The clone carrying this TCR beta chain was seen at least ten times. Its antigen is undetermined. Amplified TCR beta CDR3 regions derived from RNA transcripts. The HTBI set primed first-round TCR CDR3 RT-PCR. TCRdb re-analysed the multiplex PCR reads in MiXCR, keeping a single row per CDR3 protein. The sample gives about 400,000 distinct CDR3 sequences, under 15% of which show up once; approximately 32% is in the top ten. The data stem from a study of T cells in Graves' hyperthyroidism and ophthalmopathy. General study points: The model made its ophthalmopathy prediction, and onset followed a median approximately six months later. Separation of ophthalmopathy from stable hyperthyroidism was achieved by a 13 V-J model.

The sequence derives from a woman younger than 45 with Graves' hyperthyroidism. Sample: blood.

CDR3 DNA sequence: TGCGCCAGCAGCCTGGACTCCGGACAGGGAGGGGGCTACACCTTC. Translated, it gives CASSLDSGQGGGYTF. V usage is TRBV5-1 and J usage is TRBJ1-2; 8 bases agree with TRBD1. J gave up 8 bases and V 4 bases, and 13 bases lay outside the gene matches. Germline V gives CDR1 SGHRS, CDR2 YFSETQ. The CDR3 loop spans 15 amino acids.